The clone carrying this T cell receptor (beta chain) was detected a few times. Antigen: not known. These data come from a study of cytomegalovirus exposure and HLA in healthy donors. Study details: T cells numbering approximately 170 million yielded approximately 120 million unique TCR beta sequences in an earlier analysis.

With 60 Vbeta and 13 Jbeta primers, the PCR was carried out. Clones were sequenced by immunoSEQ multiplex PCR, and TCRdb holds only the in-frame ones, with some missing. The sample contains approximately 180,000 clones, roughly 13% of which appear only once. Study-wide points: In an earlier analysis, productive rearrangement rates for most beta V segments clustered near 87% or 30%. Using a false discovery rate of 0.05, a later analysis showed that around 16,000 TCR beta sequences were associated with HLA alleles.

The CDR3 has 14 residues. The junction had 10 bases not matched to a gene; V was cut back by 4 bases and J by 7 bases. Germline CDR1 is SGHDT and CDR2 is YYEEEE. Sequencing input: PBMCs. The sequence was obtained from a man in his fifties or sixties in good health and CMV-seropositive. The genes are TRBV5-6 and TRBJ2-7; 8 bases fit TRBD1. The CDR3 DNA reads TGTGCCAGCAGCAAGGGACAGGTGGCCAAGGAGCAGTACTTC. Protein sequence: CASSKGQVAKEQYF. Complete variable domain (other parts from reference TRBV5-6 and TRBJ2-7): DAGVTQSPTHLIKTRGQQVTLRCSPKSGHDTVSWYQQALGQGPQFIFQYYEEEERQRGNFPDRFSGHQFPNYSSELNVNALLLGDSALYLCASSKGQVAKEQYFGPGTRLTVT.